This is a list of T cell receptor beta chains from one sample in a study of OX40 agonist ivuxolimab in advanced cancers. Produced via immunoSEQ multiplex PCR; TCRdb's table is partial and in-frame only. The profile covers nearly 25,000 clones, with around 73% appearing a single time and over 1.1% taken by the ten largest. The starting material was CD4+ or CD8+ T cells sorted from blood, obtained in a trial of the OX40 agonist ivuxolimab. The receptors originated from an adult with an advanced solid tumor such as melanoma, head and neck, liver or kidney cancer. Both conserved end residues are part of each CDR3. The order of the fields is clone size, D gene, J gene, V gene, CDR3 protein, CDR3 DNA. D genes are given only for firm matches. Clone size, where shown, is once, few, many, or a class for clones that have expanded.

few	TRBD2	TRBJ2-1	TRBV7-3	CASSSQAGVSYNEQFF	TGTGCCAGCAGCTCCCAAGCGGGGGTTTCCTACAATGAGCAGTTCTTC
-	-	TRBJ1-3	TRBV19	CASSIQRNTIYF	TGTGCCAGTAGTATTCAGAGAAACACCATATATTTT
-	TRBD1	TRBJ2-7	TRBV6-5	CASSYIPGQGGYEQYF	TGTGCCAGCAGTTACATACCGGGACAGGGGGGATACGAGCAGTACTTC
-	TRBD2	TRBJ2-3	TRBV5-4	CASSKTSGRGGNHRDTQYF	TGTGCCAGCAGCAAAACTAGCGGGAGGGGGGGAAACCACAGAGATACGCAGTATTTT
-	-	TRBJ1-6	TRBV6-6	CASSYGQASGSPLHF	TGTGCCAGCAGTTACGGGCAGGCCTCGGGTTCACCCCTCCACTTT
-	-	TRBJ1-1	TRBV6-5	CASRGDPRTEAFF	TGTGCCAGCAGGGGGGACCCGAGGACTGAAGCTTTCTTT
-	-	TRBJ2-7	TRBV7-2	CASSLSLARYEQYF	TGTGCCAGCAGCTTAAGCCTAGCTCGCTACGAGCAGTACTTC
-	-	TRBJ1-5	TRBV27	CASNDRGQPQHF	TGTGCCAGCAATGATAGGGGGCAGCCCCAGCATTTT
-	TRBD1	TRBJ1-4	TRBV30	CACDRQGAANEKLFF	TGTGCCTGTGACCGACAGGGGGCAGCTAATGAAAAACTGTTTTTT
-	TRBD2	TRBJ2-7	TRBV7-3	CASSLNGRGEQYF	TGTGCCAGCAGCTTAAACGGGAGGGGCGAGCAGTACTTC
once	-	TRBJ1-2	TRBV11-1	CASSLAAGIYGYTF	TGTGCCAGCAGCTTAGCGGCAGGAATCTATGGCTACACCTTC
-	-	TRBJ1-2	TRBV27	CASSLTWGADGYTF	TGTGCCAGCAGTTTAACTTGGGGGGCAGACGGCTACACCTTC
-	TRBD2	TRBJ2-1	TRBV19	CASSSLGGGSSYNEQFF	TGTGCCAGTAGTAGCCTTGGGGGAGGGAGCTCCTACAATGAGCAGTTCTTC
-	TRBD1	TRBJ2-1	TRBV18	CASSLSGQGINEQFF	TGTGCCAGCTCACTCTCGGGACAGGGGATCAATGAGCAGTTCTTC
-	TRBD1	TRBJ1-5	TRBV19	CASSRTGDRNQPQHF	TGTGCCAGTAGTAGAACAGGGGATCGCAATCAGCCCCAGCATTTT
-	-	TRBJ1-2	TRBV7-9	CASSLMDGANGYTF	TGTGCCAGCAGCTTGATGGATGGAGCGAATGGCTACACCTTC
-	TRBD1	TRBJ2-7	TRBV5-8	CASSFTNPDRAYEQYF	TGTGCCAGCAGCTTCACCAACCCGGACAGGGCCTACGAGCAGTACTTC
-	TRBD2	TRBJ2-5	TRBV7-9	CASSFGGLAGSQETQYF	TGTGCCAGCAGCTTCGGCGGACTAGCGGGTTCACAAGAGACCCAGTACTTC
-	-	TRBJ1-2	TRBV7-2	CASSSGQRGGYTF	TGTGCCAGCAGCTCTGGACAAAGGGGGGGCTACACCTTC
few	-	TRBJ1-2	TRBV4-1	CASSQNQGIGGYTF	TGCGCCAGCAGCCAAAATCAGGGAATTGGGGGCTACACCTTC
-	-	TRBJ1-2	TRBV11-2	CASSGPGTRANYGYTF	TGTGCCAGCAGCGGACCCGGGACACGAGCTAACTATGGCTACACCTTC
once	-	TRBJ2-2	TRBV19	CASKRGGPNTGELFF	TGTGCCAGTAAGCGAGGCGGCCCGAACACCGGGGAGCTGTTTTTT
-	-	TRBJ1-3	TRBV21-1	CASSKGGPPGQRPGNTIYF	TGTGCCAGCAGCAAAGGGGGACCCCCCGGCCAGCGGCCTGGAAACACCATATATTTT
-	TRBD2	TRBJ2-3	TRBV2	CASRLLAGRTDTQYF	TGTGCCAGCCGATTACTAGCGGGACGCACAGATACGCAGTATTTT
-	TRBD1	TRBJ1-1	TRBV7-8	CASSTDRDTEAFF	TGTGCCAGCAGCACAGACAGGGATACTGAAGCTTTCTTT
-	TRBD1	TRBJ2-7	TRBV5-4	CASTGTGAYEQYF	TGTGCCAGCACCGGGACAGGGGCCTACGAGCAGTACTTC
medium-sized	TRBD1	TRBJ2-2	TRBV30	CAWSVNQGATGELFF	TGTGCCTGGAGTGTAAACCAGGGGGCGACCGGGGAGCTGTTTTTT
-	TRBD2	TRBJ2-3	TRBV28	CASSLFGLAERTDTQYF	TGTGCCAGCAGTTTATTTGGACTAGCGGAGCGCACAGATACGCAGTATTTT
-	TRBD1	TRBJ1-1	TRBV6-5	CASGGTGGRRTEAFF	TGTGCCAGCGGGGGGACAGGGGGCAGGCGCACTGAAGCTTTCTTT
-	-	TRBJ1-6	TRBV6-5	CASSYGQASGSPLHF	TGTGCCAGCAGTTACGGGCAGGCCTCGGGTTCACCCCTCCACTTT
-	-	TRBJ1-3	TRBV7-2	CASSLGIGNTIYF	TGTGCCAGCAGCTTGGGTATAGGAAACACCATATATTTT
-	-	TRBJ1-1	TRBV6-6	CATGLPRNTEAFF	TGTGCCACGGGCCTACCCAGGAACACTGAAGCTTTCTTT
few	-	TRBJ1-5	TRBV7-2	CASSGTRYQPQHF	TGTGCCAGCAGCGGGACACGTTATCAGCCCCAGCATTTT
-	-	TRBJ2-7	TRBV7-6	CASSTPKGSGESPYEQYF	TGTGCCAGCAGCACGCCGAAGGGGAGCGGAGAGTCTCCCTACGAGCAGTACTTC
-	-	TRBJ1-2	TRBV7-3	CASSSAGAGGYTF	TGTGCCAGCAGCTCAGCAGGGGCCGGTGGCTACACCTTC
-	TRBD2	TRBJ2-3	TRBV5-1	CASSPTGGPDTQYF	TGCGCCAGCAGCCCAACGGGAGGGCCAGATACGCAGTATTTT
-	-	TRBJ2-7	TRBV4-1	CASSPGIPGRASREQSF	TGCGCCAGCAGCCCAGGAATCCCGGGGCGGGCGTCCCGGGAGCAGTCCTTC
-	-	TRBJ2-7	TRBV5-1	CASSRGGTPTISYEQYF	TGCGCCAGCAGTCGGGGTGGGACCCCCACAATTTCCTACGAGCAGTACTTC
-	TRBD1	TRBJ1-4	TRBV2	CASSWSTGANTNEKLFF	TGTGCCAGCAGTTGGTCTACAGGGGCGAACACTAATGAAAAACTGTTTTTT
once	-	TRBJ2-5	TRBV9	CASSASGQETQYF	TGTGCCAGCAGCGCCTCGGGCCAAGAGACCCAGTACTTC
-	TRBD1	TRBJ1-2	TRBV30	CAWEDRNYGYTF	TGTGCCTGGGAGGACAGGAACTATGGCTACACCTTC
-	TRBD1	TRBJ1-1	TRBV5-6	CASSLPDRGTEAFF	TGTGCCAGCAGCCTCCCGGACAGGGGGACTGAAGCTTTCTTT
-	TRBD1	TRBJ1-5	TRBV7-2	CASSFTGTGLNQPQHF	TGTGCCAGCAGTTTTACCGGGACAGGGCTAAATCAGCCCCAGCATTTT
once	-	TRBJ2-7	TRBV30	CAWRRQSSYEQYF	TGTGCCTGGAGGCGACAGAGCTCCTACGAGCAGTACTTC